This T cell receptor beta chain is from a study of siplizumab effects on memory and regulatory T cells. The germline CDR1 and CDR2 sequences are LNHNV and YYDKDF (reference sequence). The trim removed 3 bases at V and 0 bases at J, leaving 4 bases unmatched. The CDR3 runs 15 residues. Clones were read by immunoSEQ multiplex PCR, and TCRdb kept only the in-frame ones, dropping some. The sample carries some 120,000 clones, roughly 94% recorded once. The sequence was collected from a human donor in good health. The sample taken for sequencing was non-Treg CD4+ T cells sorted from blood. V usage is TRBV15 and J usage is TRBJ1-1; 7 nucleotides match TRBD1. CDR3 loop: CATSRGQRLNTEAFF. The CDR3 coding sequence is TGTGCCACCAGCAGGGGACAGCGTTTGAACACTGAAGCTTTCTTT. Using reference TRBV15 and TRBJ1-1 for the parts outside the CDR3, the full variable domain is DAMVIQNPRYQVTQFGKPVTLSCSQTLNHNVMYWYQQKSSQAPKLLFHYYDKDFNNEADTPDNFQSRRPNTSFCFLDIRSPGLGDTAMYLCATSRGQRLNTEAFFGQGTRLTVV.